This T cell receptor (beta chain) was observed in a study of vaccination and CD4 T cells after COVID-19. For the study at large: Overlapping spike pools from SARS-CoV-2 and HCoV-NL63, HCoV-OC43 and HCoV-229E served as culture stimuli.

Treatment described: approximately nine-day PBMC culture with coronavirus spike peptide pools or control peptides (ViraFEST assay). Expanded clonotypes were found by TCR sequencing after peptide-pool stimulation (ViraFEST). This CDR3 has 15 amino acids. The germline V gene has CDR1 MNHNS and CDR2 SASEGT. The V and J ends lost 3 bases and 1 base respectively, with 11 bases between them. With the Oncomine TCR Beta short-read assay, DNA from cultured CD4+ T cells was sequenced. MiXCR, run by TCRdb on the PCR reads, gives a single entry per CDR3 protein. The sample has roughly 22,000 distinct CDR3 sequences; 32% are singletons. A word on this clonotype: Its target is not known.

The clonotype originates from a human donor with COVID-19. Sequences were obtained from cultured CD4+ T cells from blood. This chain joins TRBV6-1 and TRBJ2-3, with D perhaps being TRBD1 or TRBD2 (6 bases each). In DNA form, the CDR3 reads TGTGCCAGCAGTGAGGGGGGCGCGGGCACAGATACGCAGTATTTT. Amino acids: CASSEGGAGTDTQYF.